This T cell receptor beta chain emerged from a study of blood T cell repertoires in COVID-19. The overall study: The samples span acute and convalescent COVID-19 from the United States, Italy and Spain. PBMCs, B-cell-depleted T cells, or T cells provided the cDNA or gDNA that made up the material.

Authors' analysis steps: Estimated nucleated cell counts came from reference gene primer amplification. Sequencing used immunoSEQ multiplex PCR; TCRdb keeps in-frame clones, though not all of them. V, J and clone size were drawn from that table, and D and trimming were deduced from the DNA. This table holds around 220,000 clones, almost 90% found once. V lost 2 bases, J lost 9 bases, and 10 bases stayed unmatched. The CDR3 length is 16 residues. Germline CDR1 and CDR2: LGHDT and YNNKEL (reference sequence). The sequence was obtained from a man younger than 35 with active or convalescent COVID-19. The chain is built from TRBV3-1 (or the pseudogene TRBV3-2) and TRBJ1-6; TRBD1 aligns across 7 bases. Sequenced: peripheral blood. For the CDR3, the DNA is TGTGCCAGCAGCCAACCCAGACAGGGTTTCATTTCACCCCTCCACTTT. It translates to CASSQPRQGFISPLHF.